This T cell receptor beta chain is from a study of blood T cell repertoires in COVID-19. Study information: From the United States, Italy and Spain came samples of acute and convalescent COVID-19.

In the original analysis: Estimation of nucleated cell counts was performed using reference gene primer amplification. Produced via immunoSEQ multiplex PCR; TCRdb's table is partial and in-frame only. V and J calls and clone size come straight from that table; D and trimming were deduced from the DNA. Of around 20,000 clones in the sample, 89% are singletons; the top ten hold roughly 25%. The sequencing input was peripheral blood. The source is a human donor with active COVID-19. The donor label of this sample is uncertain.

In DNA form, the CDR3 reads TGTGCCAGCAGCCTCGCCGGGGGGACAGATACGCAGTATTTT. It yields the protein CASSLAGGTDTQYF. This chain joins TRBV7-6 and TRBJ2-3, with 7 bases matching TRBD2. The CDR3 is 14 residues long. J lost 3 bases, V lost 5 bases, and 5 bases had no gene match. Germline assignment: CDR1 SGHVS and CDR2 FNYEAQ.